These T cell receptor beta chains were read from a single sample in a study of blood T cell repertoires in COVID-19. TCRdb's table, derived via immunoSEQ multiplex PCR, lists solely in-frame clones and lacks some. In the table there are some 80,000 clones, 70% to 90% of which are singletons. Sample: peripheral blood. All receptors derive from a man in his fifties or sixties with COVID-19, enrolled during active disease. Each CDR3 is given with its conserved first and last residue. The D gene is left open where the match is weak. Not every row has a clone size; where given, it reads once, few, many or a size class.

>-|TRBJ2-1|TRBD2|TRBV2
TGTGCCAGCCGACTAGCCGGGGATGAGCAGTTCTTC
CASRLAGDEQFF
>-|TRBJ2-7|-|TRBV11-3
TGTGCCAGCAGCTTTGCAGGGGCTTCCTACGAGCAGTACTTC
CASSFAGASYEQYF
>-|TRBJ1-4|TRBD1|TRBV7-9
TGTGCCAGCAGCTTAGGGGACAGGGACAATGAAAAACTGTTTTTT
CASSLGDRDNEKLFF
>-|TRBJ1-2|TRBD1|TRBV5-1
TGCGCCAGCAGCTTGGCCGTAGGGGGCGTCGGCGGCTACACCTTC
CASSLAVGGVGGYTF
>-|TRBJ2-1|TRBD2|TRBV9
TGTGCCAGCAGCGTAGGGGCTAGCGGGAGAAGTAACAATGAGCAGTTCTTC
CASSVGASGRSNNEQFF
>-|TRBJ1-4|-|TRBV14
TGTGCCAGCAGCCAAGGGGGCAACAATGAAAAACTGTTTTTT
CASSQGGNNEKLFF
>-|TRBJ2-2|-|TRBV21-1
TGTGCCAGCAGCAAAGGGTACAGGGCCTCCGGGGAGCTGTTTTTT
CASSKGYRASGELFF
>-|TRBJ1-1|-|TRBV9
TGTGCCAGCAGTGGACAGTCAGTTTTCTTT
CASSGQSVFF
>few|TRBJ2-3|TRBD2|TRBV2
TGTGCCAGCAGTGAAATAGTTGGACTAGCGTCGACAGATACGCAGTATTTT
CASSEIVGLASTDTQYF
>-|TRBJ1-3|-|TRBV30
TGTGCCTGGAGCGCAGGGAACACCATATATTTT
CAWSAGNTIYF
>-|TRBJ2-7|TRBD1|TRBV28
TGTGCCAGCAGTTCTCCCGGGACAGGGGGGTACGAGCAGTACTTC
CASSSPGTGGYEQYF
>-|TRBJ2-7|-|TRBV3-1/TRBV3-2
TGTGCCAGCAGCCAAAACGGGGTCTACGAGCAGTACTTC
CASSQNGVYEQYF
>-|TRBJ1-1|-|TRBV3-1/TRBV3-2
TGTGCCAGCAGCCCGGGGACGGGGGTGACTGAAGCTTTCTTT
CASSPGTGVTEAFF
>once|TRBJ2-5|TRBD1|TRBV5-6
TGTGCCAGCAGCTTGGCCGTCGGACAGGTTTACTTC
CASSLAVGQVYF
>-|TRBJ2-1|TRBD1|TRBV18
TGTGCCAGCCCTTTACCCGGGACAGTCTACAATGAGCAGTTCTTC
CASPLPGTVYNEQFF
>once|TRBJ1-2|TRBD1|TRBV5-1
TGCGCCAGCAGCTTGTCGGGACAGGGGGCAGGTGGCTACACCTTC
CASSLSGQGAGGYTF
>-|TRBJ2-1|TRBD2|TRBV5-6
TGTGCCAGCAGCTTCGGTAGCGGGAACTCCTACAATGAGCAGTTCTTC
CASSFGSGNSYNEQFF
>once|TRBJ1-6|-|TRBV7-9
TGTGCCAGCAGCTTGTACACAGATAATTCACCCCTCCACTTT
CASSLYTDNSPLHF
>-|TRBJ2-3|-|TRBV9
TGTGCCAGCAGCGTAGTGTCGTCCTCCGATACGCAGTATTTT
CASSVVSSSDTQYF
>-|TRBJ2-7|TRBD2|TRBV5-6
TGTGCCAGCAGGGAGACTAGCGGGGGGGTCTACGAGCAGTACTTC
CASRETSGGVYEQYF
>-|TRBJ1-2|-|TRBV11-2
TGTGCCAGCAGCCCAACGACCACAGGGTTATATGGCTACACCTTC
CASSPTTTGLYGYTF
>-|TRBJ1-3|TRBD1|TRBV7-2
TGTGCCAGCAGCCTGACAGGGGTTGGAAACACCATATATTTT
CASSLTGVGNTIYF
>-|TRBJ2-3|-|TRBV25-1
TGTGCCAGCAGTGAAGTCCCAGACAACACAGATACGCAGTATTTT
CASSEVPDNTDTQYF
>-|TRBJ2-3|TRBD2|TRBV28
TGTGCCAGCAGTGGGAGGGCGGGGGGGCCCACAGATACGCAGTATTTT
CASSGRAGGPTDTQYF
>-|TRBJ1-3|-|TRBV19
TGTGCCAGTAGTATAGTTCCGGGAGACACCATATATTTT
CASSIVPGDTIYF
>-|TRBJ2-5|-|TRBV18
TGTGCCAGCTCACAATACTTTGACTTC
CASSQYFDF
>-|TRBJ2-1|-|TRBV28
TGTGCCAGCAGTTTAGTCACAGGCGAGCAGTTCTTC
CASSLVTGEQFF
>-|TRBJ1-4|-|TRBV18
TGTGCCAGCTCAACAGGGCTGAGGGAAAAACTGTTTTTT
CASSTGLREKLFF
>-|TRBJ1-4|-|TRBV4-2
TGTGCCAGCGCGGAAGGGGTTAATGAAAAACTGTTTTTT
CASAEGVNEKLFF
>-|TRBJ1-2|TRBD1|TRBV7-2
TGTGCCAGCAGCTTGCAGGGACAGGGGGATGGCTACACCTTC
CASSLQGQGDGYTF
>once|TRBJ1-5|TRBD1|TRBV5-1
TGCGCCAGCAGACCTACAGGGGGCGGTAATCAGCCCCAGCATTTT
CASRPTGGGNQPQHF
>once|TRBJ1-6|-|TRBV10-2
TGCGCCAGCAGGGACAGCCGAAAAAGACCCCACTTT
CASRDSRKRPHF
>-|TRBJ2-1|TRBD1|TRBV3-1/TRBV3-2
TGTGCCAGCAGAGCCGGGACAGGGAGCTCCTACAATGAGCAGTTCTTC
CASRAGTGSSYNEQFF
>many|TRBJ1-1|-|TRBV6-5
TGTGCCAGCTCCCGGCTGCGGGGTTTGAGCACTGAAGCTTTCTTT
CASSRLRGLSTEAFF
>medium-sized|TRBJ2-3|-|TRBV13
TGTGCCAGCAGCTTAGGACAGGGTCTAGATACGCAGTATTTT
CASSLGQGLDTQYF
>-|TRBJ2-7|-|TRBV5-1
TGCGCCAGCAGCGTTCTGGACAGAATATACGAGCAGTACTTC
CASSVLDRIYEQYF
>-|TRBJ1-3|TRBD1|TRBV4-1
TGCGCCAGCAGCCAACTCCAAGCCCGGGACAGGACTTTACTTAACACCATATATTTT
CASSQLQARDRTLLNTIYF
>-|TRBJ2-3|-|TRBV5-1
TGCGCCAGCAGCTTGGGGACAGTAACAGATACGCAGTATTTT
CASSLGTVTDTQYF
>-|TRBJ1-4|-|TRBV7-9
TGTGCCAGCAGCCCCCTCGCTGGCCTCTCAACTAATGAAAAACTGTTTTTT
CASSPLAGLSTNEKLFF
>-|TRBJ1-2|TRBD1|TRBV19
TGTGCCAGTAGTACCTACTCAGAACAGGGGACCTATGGCTACACCTTC
CASSTYSEQGTYGYTF